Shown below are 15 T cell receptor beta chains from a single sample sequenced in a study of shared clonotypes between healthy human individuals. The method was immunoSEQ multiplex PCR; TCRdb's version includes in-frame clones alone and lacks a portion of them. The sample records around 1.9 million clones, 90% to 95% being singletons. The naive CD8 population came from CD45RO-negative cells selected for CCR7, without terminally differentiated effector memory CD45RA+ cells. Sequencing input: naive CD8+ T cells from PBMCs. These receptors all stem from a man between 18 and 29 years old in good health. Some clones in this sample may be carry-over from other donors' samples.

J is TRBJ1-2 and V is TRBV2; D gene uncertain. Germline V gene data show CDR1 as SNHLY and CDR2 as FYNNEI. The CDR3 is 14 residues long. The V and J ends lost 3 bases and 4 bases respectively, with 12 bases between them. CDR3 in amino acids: CASSDGGRTYGYTF. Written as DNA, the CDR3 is TGTGCCAGCAGTGATGGCGGAAGAACCTATGGCTACACCTTC.

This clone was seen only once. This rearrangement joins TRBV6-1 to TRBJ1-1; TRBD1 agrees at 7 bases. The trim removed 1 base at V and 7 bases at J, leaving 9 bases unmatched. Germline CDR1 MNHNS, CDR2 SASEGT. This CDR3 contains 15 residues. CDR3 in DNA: TGTGCCAGCAGTGAAGTAAGAGGGGGCCGGAATGAAGCTTTCTTT. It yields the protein CASSEVRGGRNEAFF.

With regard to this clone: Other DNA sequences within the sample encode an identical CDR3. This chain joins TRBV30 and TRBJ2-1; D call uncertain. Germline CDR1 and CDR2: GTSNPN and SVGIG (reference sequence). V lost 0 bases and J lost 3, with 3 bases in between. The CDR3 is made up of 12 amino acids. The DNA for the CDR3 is TGTGCCTGGAGTGTAATCTACAATGAGCAGTTCTTC. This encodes CAWSVIYNEQFF.

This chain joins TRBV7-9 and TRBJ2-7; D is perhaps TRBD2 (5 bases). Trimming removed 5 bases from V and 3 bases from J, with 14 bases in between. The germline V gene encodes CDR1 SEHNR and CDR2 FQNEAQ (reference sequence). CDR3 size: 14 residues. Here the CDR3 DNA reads TGTGCCAGCAGCAGCGGTGAGGTATTCTACGAGCAGTACTTC. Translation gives CASSSGEVFYEQYF.

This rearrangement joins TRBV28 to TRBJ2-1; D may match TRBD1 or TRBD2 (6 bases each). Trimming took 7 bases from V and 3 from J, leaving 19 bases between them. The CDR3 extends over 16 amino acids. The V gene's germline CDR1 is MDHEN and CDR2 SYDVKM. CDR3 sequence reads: CASTPPGADHYNEQFF. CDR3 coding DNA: TGTGCCAGCACTCCCCCGGGGGCAGACCACTACAATGAGCAGTTCTTC.

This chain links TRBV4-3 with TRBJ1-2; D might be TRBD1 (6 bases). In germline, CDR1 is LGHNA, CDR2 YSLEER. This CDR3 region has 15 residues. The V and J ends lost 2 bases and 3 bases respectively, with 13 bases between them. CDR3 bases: TGCGCCAGCAGCCAACTTACAGGGTCTTACTATGGCTACACCTTC. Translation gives CASSQLTGSYYGYTF.

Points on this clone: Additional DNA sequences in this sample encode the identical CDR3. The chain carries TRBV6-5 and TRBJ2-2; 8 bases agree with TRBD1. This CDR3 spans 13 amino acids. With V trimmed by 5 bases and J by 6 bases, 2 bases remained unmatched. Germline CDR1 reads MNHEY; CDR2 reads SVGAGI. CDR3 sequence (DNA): TGTGCCAGCAGTGGGACAGGAGCCGGGGAGCTGTTTTTT. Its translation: CASSGTGAGELFF.

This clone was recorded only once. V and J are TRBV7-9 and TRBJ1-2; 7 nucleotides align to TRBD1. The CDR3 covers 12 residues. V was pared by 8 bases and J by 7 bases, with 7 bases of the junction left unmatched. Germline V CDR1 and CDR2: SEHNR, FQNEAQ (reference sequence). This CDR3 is CASGGQPLGYTF. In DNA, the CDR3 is TGTGCCAGCGGGGGACAGCCACTTGGCTACACCTTC.

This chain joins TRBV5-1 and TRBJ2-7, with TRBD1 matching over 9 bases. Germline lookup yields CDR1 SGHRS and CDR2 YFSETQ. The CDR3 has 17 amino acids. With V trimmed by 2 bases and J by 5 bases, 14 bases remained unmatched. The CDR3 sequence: CASSLSSGTGFFDEQYF. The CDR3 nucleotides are TGCGCCAGCAGCTTATCCTCCGGGACAGGGTTTTTCGACGAGCAGTACTTC. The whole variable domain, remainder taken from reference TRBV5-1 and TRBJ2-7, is KAGVTQTPRYLIKTRGQQVTLSCSPISGHRSVSWYQQTPGQGLQFLFEYFSETQRNKGNFPGRFSGRQFSNSRSEMNVSTLELGDSALYLCASSLSSGTGFFDEQYFGPGTRLTVT.

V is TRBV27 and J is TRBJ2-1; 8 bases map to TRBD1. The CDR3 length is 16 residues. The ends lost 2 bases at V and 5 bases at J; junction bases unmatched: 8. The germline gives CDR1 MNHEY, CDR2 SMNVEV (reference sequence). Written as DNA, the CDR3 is TGTGCCAGCAGTTTAGGGGTTGGGACAGGAGACAATGAGCAGTTCTTC. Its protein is CASSLGVGTGDNEQFF.

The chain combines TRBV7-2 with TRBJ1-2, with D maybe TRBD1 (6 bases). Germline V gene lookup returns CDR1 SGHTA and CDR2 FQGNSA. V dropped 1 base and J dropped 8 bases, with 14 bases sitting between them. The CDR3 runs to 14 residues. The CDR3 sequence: CASSLDRVNQGYTF. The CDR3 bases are TGTGCCAGCAGCTTAGACAGGGTGAACCAAGGCTACACCTTC.

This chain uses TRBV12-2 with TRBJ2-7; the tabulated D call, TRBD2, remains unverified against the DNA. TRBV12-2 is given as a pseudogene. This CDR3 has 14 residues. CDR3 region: CASRLKREGYEQYF. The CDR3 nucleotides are TGTGCAAGTCGCTTAAAGCGGGAGGGCTACGAGCAGTACTTC.

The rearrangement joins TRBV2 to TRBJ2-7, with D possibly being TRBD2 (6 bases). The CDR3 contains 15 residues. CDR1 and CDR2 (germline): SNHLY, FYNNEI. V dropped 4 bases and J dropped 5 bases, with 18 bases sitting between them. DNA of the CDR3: TGTGCCAGCAGTGTTGAGGTCAGGGAGGTCCACGAGCAGTACTTC. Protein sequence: CASSVEVREVHEQYF.

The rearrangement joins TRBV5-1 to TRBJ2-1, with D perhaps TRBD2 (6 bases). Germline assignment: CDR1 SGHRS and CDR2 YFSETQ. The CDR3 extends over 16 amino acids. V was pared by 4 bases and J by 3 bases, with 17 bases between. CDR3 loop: CASSLWPGESYNEQFF. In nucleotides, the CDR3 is TGCGCCAGCAGCCTGTGGCCGGGGGAGAGCTACAATGAGCAGTTCTTC.

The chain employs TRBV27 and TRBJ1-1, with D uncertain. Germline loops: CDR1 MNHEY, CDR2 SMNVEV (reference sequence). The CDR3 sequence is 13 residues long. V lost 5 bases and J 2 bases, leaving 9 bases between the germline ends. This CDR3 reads CASSTVFNTEAFF. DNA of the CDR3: TGTGCCAGCAGTACAGTCTTCAACACTGAAGCTTTCTTT.